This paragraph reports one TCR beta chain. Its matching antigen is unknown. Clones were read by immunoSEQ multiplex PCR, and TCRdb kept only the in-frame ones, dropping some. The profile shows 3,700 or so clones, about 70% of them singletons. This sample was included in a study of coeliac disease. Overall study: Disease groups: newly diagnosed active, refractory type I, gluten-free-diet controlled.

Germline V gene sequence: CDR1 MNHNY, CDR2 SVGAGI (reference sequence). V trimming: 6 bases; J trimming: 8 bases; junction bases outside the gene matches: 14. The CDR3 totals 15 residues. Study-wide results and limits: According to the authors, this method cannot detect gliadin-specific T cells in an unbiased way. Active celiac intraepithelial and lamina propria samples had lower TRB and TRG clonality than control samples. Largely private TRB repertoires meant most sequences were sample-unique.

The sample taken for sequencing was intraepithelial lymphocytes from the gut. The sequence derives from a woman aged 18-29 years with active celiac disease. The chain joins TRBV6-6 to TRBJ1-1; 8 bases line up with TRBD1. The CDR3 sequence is CASRGRGRGREEAFF. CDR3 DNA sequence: TGTGCCAGCAGGGGGCGTGGCAGGGGGCGCGAGGAAGCTTTCTTT.